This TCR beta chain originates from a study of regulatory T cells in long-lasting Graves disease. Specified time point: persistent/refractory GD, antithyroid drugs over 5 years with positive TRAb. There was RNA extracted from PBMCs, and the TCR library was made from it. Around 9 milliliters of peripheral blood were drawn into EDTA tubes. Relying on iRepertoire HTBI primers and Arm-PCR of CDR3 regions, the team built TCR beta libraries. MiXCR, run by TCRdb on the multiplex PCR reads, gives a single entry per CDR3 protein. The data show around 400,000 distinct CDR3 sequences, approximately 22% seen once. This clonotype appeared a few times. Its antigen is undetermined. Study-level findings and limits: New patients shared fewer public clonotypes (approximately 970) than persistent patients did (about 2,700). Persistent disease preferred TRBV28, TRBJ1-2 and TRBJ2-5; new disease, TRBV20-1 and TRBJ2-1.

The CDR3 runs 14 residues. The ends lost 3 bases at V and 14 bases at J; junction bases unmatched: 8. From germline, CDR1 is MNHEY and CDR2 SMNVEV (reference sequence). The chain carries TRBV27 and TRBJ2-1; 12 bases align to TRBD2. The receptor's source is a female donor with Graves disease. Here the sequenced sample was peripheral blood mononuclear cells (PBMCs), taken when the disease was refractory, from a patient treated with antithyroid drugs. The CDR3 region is CASSLLAGGPVKFF. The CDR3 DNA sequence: TGTGCCAGCAGTTTGCTAGCGGGAGGGCCGGTGAAGTTCTTC.